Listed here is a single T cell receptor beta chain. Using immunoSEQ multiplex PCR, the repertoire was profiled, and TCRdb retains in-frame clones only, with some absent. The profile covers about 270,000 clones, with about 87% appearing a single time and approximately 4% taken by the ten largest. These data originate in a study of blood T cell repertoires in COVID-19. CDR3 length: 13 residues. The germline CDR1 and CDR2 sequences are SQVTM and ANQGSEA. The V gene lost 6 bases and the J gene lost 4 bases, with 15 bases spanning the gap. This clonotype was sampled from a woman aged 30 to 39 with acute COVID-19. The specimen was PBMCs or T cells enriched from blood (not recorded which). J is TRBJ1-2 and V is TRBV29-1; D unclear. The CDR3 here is CSVARSVGYGYTF. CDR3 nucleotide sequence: TGCAGCGTGGCCCGTAGCGTAGGCTATGGCTACACCTTC.